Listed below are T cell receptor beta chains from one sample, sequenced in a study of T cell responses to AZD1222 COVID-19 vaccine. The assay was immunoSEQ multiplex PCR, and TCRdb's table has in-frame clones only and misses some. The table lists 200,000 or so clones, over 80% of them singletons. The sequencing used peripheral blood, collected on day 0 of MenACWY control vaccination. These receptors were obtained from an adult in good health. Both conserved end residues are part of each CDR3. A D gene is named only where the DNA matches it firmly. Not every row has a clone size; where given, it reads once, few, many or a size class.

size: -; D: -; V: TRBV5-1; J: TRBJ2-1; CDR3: CASSLGLDPYNEQFF; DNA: TGCGCCAGCAGCTTGGGGCTAGACCCCTACAATGAGCAGTTCTTC
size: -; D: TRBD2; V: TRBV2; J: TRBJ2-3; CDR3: CASSDGLDNTDTQYF; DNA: TGTGCCAGCAGTGACGGACTAGACAACACAGATACGCAGTATTTT
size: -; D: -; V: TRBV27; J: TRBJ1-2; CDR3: CASRGSLGGYTF; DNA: TGTGCCAGCCGTGGATCTTTAGGGGGCTACACCTTC
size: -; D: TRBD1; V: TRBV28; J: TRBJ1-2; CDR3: CASSPSGPGQGRYYGYTF; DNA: TGTGCCAGCAGTCCGTCTGGACCGGGACAGGGACGGTACTATGGCTACACCTTC
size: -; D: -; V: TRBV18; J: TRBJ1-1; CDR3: CASSPSQNTEAFF; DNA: TGTGCCAGCTCACCAAGCCAAAACACTGAAGCTTTCTTT
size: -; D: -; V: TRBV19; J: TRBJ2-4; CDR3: CASSISPGSREAKNIQYF; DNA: TGTGCCAGTAGTATATCCCCAGGCAGCCGGGAAGCCAAAAACATTCAGTACTTC
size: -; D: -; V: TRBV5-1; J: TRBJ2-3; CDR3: CASSRIPTREDTQYF; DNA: TGCGCCAGCAGCCGGATACCGACAAGGGAAGATACGCAGTATTTT
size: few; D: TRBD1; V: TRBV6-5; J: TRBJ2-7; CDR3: CASSYEPTGGNEQYF; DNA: TGTGCCAGCAGTTACGAGCCGACAGGGGGCAACGAGCAGTACTTC
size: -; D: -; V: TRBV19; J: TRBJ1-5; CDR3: CASNTDRQPQHF; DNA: TGTGCCAGTAACACCGACAGGCAGCCCCAGCATTTT
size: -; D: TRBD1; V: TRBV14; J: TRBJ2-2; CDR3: CASSLNRGPNTGELFF; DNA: TGTGCCAGCAGCCTCAACAGGGGGCCCAACACCGGGGAGCTGTTTTTT
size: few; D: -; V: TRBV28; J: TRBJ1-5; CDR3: CASRMSGGNQPQHF; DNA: TGTGCCAGCAGGATGAGCGGGGGAAATCAGCCCCAGCATTTT
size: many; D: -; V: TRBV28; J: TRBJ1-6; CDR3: CASSFPGDSPLHF; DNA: TGTGCCAGCAGTTTCCCGGGTGATTCACCCCTCCACTTT
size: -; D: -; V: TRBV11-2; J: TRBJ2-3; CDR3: CASSLVTESTDTQYF; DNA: TGTGCCAGCAGCTTAGTAACTGAGAGCACAGATACGCAGTATTTT
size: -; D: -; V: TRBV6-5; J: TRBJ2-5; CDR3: CASTPGDAKETQYF; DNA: TGTGCCAGCACTCCGGGAGACGCAAAAGAGACCCAGTACTTC
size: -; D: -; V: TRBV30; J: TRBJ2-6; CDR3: CAWSLFSGANVLTF; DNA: TGTGCCTGGAGCTTATTCTCTGGGGCCAACGTCCTGACTTTC
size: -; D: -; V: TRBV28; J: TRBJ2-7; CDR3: CASRGLQAYEQYF; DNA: TGTGCCAGCAGGGGCTTACAAGCCTACGAGCAGTACTTC
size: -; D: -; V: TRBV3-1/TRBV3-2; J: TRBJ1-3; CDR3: CASSPRDGGTIYF; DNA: TGTGCCAGCAGCCCCCGGGACGGGGGCACCATATATTTT
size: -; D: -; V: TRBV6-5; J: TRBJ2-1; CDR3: CASSYGVASNEQFF; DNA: TGTGCCAGCAGTTACGGAGTAGCCTCCAATGAGCAGTTCTTC
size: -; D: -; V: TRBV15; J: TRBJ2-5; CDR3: CATSRGQQETQYF; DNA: TGTGCCACCAGCAGAGGACAGCAAGAGACCCAGTACTTC
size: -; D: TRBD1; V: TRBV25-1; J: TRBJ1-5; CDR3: CASSGDSLQPQHF; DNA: TGTGCCAGCAGTGGGGACAGTTTGCAGCCCCAGCATTTT
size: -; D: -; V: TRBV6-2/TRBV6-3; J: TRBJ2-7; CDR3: CASSPRDGTYEQYF; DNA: TGTGCCAGCAGCCCCAGGGACGGAACCTACGAGCAGTACTTC
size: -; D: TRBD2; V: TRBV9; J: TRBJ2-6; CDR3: CASSATGGVSGANVLTF; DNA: TGTGCCAGCAGCGCCACGGGGGGAGTCTCTGGGGCCAACGTCCTGACTTTC
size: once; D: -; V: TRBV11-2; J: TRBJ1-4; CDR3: CASSLDRTLRNEKLFF; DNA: TGTGCCAGCAGCTTAGATCGGACGCTTCGTAATGAAAAACTGTTTTTT
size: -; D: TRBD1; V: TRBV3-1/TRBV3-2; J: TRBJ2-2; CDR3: CATQSRSGGINTGELFF; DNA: TGTGCCACCCAGTCACGGTCAGGGGGAATTAACACCGGGGAGCTGTTTTTT
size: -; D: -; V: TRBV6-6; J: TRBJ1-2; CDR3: CASSTTRREGYTF; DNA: TGTGCCAGCAGTACGACCAGGCGGGAAGGCTACACCTTC
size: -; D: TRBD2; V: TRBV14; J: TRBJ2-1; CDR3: CASSQVLAGVNEQFF; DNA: TGTGCCAGCAGCCAAGTACTAGCGGGAGTCAATGAGCAGTTCTTC
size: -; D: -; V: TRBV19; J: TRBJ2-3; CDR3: CASSAWRQATDTQYF; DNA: TGTGCCAGTAGTGCCTGGAGACAGGCTACTGATACGCAGTATTTT
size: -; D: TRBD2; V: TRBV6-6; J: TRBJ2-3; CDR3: CASSRTSGRAGIPDTQYF; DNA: TGTGCCAGCAGCCGAACTAGCGGGAGGGCCGGTATCCCAGATACGCAGTATTTT
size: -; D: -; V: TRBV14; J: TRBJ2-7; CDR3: CASSHGTSIREQYF; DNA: TGTGCCAGCAGCCACGGCACTAGCATCCGGGAGCAGTACTTC
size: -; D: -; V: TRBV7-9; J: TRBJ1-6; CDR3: CASSLVSGDGSPLHF; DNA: TGTGCCAGCAGCTTAGTTTCGGGGGACGGTTCACCCCTCCACTTT
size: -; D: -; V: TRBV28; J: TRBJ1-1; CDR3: CASSPYLSSTEAFF; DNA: TGTGCCAGCAGCCCATACCTCAGTAGCACTGAAGCTTTCTTT
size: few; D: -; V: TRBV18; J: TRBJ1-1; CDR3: CASSPRQNTEAFF; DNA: TGTGCCAGCTCACCACGACAGAACACTGAAGCTTTCTTT
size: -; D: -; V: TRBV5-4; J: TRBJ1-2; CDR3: CAISGTNYGYTF; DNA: TGTGCCATCTCGGGCACTAACTATGGCTACACCTTC
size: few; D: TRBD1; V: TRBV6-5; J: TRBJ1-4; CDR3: CASSYSGQVNEKLFF; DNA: TGTGCCAGCAGTTACTCAGGACAGGTTAATGAAAAACTGTTTTTT
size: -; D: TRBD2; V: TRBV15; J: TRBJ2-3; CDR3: CATSRDREGLTDTQYF; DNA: TGTGCCACCAGCAGAGATCGGGAGGGCCTCACAGATACGCAGTATTTT
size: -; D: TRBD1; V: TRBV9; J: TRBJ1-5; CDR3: CASSTGTGPQHF; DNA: TGTGCCAGCAGCACCGGGACAGGCCCCCAGCATTTT
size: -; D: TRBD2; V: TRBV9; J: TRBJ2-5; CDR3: CASSVVGTSGETQYF; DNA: TGTGCCAGCAGCGTAGTAGGGACTAGCGGAGAGACCCAGTACTTC
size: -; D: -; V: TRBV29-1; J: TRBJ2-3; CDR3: CSVEDRGHSSTDTQYF; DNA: TGCAGCGTTGAAGACAGGGGACATTCTAGCACAGATACGCAGTATTTT
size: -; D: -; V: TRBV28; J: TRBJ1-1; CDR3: CASSGVGSEAFF; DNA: TGTGCCAGCAGTGGGGTGGGGTCTGAAGCTTTCTTT
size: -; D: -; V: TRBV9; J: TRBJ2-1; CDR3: CASSVAGWGTSYNEQFF; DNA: TGTGCCAGCAGCGTGGCTGGGTGGGGCACCTCCTACAATGAGCAGTTCTTC
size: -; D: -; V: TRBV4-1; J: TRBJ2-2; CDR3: CASGRVAGELFF; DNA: TGCGCCAGCGGCAGGGTGGCCGGGGAGCTGTTTTTT
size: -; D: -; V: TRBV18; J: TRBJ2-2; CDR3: CASSPYTGRGTGELFF; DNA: TGTGCCAGCTCACCATACACAGGAAGAGGGACCGGGGAGCTGTTTTTT
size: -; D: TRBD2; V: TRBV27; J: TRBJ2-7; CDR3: CASRRLAGAYEQYF; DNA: TGTGCCAGCAGGAGACTAGCGGGAGCCTACGAGCAGTACTTC
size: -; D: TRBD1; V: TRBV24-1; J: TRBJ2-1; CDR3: CATSDLSGGAYNEQFF; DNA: TGTGCCACCAGTGATTTGTCAGGGGGCGCCTACAATGAGCAGTTCTTC
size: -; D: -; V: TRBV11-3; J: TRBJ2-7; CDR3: CASSPTKGTGGEQYF; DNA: TGTGCCAGCAGCCCTACAAAGGGGACGGGCGGGGAGCAGTACTTC
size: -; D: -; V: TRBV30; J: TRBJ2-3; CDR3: CAWRTTGTDTQYF; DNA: TGTGCCTGGAGAACGACGGGGACAGATACGCAGTATTTT
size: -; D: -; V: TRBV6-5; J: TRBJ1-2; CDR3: CAVQGNYGYTF; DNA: TGTGCCGTCCAGGGGAACTATGGCTACACCTTC
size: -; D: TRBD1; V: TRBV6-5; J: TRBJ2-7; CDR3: CASVTGARSYEQYF; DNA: TGTGCCAGTGTGACAGGGGCCCGCTCCTACGAGCAGTACTTC
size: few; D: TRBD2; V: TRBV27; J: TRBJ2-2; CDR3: CASSQPFGSGGATGELFF; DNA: TGTGCCAGCAGTCAGCCCTTTGGGAGCGGGGGGGCCACCGGGGAGCTGTTTTTT
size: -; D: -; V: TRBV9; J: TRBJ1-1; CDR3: CASTNPEAFF; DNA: TGTGCCAGCACCAATCCTGAAGCTTTCTTT
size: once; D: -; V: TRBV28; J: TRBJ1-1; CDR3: CASRPTGSTEAFF; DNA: TGTGCCAGCAGGCCGACAGGAAGCACTGAAGCTTTCTTT
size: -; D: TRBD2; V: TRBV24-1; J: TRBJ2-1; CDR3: CATSIPGTTALGEQFF; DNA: TGTGCCACCAGTATCCCCGGGACTACAGCGCTCGGGGAGCAGTTCTTC
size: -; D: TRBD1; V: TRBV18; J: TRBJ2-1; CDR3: CASSPSWTGGMGNEQFF; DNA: TGTGCCAGCTCACCGAGCTGGACAGGTGGCATGGGGAATGAGCAGTTCTTC
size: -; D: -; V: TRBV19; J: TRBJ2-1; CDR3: CASSPRTGGYNEQFF; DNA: TGTGCCAGTAGTCCCCGGACTGGTGGGTACAATGAGCAGTTCTTC
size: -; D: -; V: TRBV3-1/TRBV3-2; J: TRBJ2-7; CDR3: CASSHDRLNPYEQYF; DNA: TGTGCCAGCAGCCACGATCGGCTCAATCCCTACGAGCAGTACTTC
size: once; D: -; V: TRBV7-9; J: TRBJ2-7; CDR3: CASSLLGTAVDEQYF; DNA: TGTGCCAGCAGCCTACTCGGGACGGCGGTTGACGAGCAGTACTTC
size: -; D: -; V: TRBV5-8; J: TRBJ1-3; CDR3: CASSFTGAGNTIYF; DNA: TGTGCCAGCAGCTTTACCGGGGCTGGAAACACCATATATTTT
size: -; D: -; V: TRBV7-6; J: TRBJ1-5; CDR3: CASSLGGMIGQSDQPQHF; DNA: TGTGCCAGCAGCTTAGGGGGAATGATTGGGCAGAGTGATCAGCCCCAGCATTTT
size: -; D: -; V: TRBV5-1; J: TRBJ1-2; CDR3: CASSTEQRAGGYTF; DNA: TGCGCCAGCAGCACGGAACAAAGGGCGGGAGGCTACACCTTC
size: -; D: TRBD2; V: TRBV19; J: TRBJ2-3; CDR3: CASSIALAGVSSTDTQYF; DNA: TGTGCCAGTAGTATTGCGCTAGCGGGGGTCTCTAGCACAGATACGCAGTATTTT